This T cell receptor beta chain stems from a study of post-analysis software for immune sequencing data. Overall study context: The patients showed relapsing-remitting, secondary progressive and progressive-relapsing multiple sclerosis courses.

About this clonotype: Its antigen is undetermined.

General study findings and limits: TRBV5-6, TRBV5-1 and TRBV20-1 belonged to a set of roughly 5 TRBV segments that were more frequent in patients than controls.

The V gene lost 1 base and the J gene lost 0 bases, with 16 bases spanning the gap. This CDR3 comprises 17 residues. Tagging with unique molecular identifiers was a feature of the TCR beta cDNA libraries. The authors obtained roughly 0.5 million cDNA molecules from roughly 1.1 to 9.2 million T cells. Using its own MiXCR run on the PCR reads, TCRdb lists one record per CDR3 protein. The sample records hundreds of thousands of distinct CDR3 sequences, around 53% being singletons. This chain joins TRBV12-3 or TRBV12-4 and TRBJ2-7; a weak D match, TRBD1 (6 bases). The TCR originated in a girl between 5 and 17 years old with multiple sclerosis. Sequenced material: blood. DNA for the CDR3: TGTGCCAGCAGTTTAGGGTCGTGGGTGGGGGCCTCCTACGAGCAGTACTTC. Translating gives CASSLGSWVGASYEQYF.